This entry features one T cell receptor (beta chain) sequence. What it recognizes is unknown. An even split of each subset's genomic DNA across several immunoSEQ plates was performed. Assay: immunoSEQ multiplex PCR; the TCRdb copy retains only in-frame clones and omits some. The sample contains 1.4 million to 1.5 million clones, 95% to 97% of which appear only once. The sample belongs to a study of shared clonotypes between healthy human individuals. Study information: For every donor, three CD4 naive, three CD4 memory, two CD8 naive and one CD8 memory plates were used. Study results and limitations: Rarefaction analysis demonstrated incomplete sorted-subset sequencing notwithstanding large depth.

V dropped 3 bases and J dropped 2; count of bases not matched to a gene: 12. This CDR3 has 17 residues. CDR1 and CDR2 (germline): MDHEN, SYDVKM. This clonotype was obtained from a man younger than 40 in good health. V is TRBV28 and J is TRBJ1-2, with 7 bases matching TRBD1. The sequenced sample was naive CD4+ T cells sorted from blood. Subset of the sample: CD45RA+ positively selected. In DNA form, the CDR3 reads TGTGCCAGCAGTTTGGGGGGACAGCCCCTCCAAAACTATGGCTACACCTTC. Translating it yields CASSLGGQPLQNYGYTF.